One sample yielded the 30 T cell receptor beta chains listed below, sequenced in a study of cytomegalovirus exposure and HLA in healthy donors. It was with 60 Vbeta and 13 Jbeta primers that the PCR ran. Profiled with immunoSEQ multiplex PCR; TCRdb holds only in-frame clones, not every one. The data hold fewer than 200,000 clones, with 75% to 90% observed a single time. Sequencing was carried out using PBMCs. Receptor source: a boy aged 2 to 10 in good health and CMV-seronegative.

V is TRBV6-5 and J is TRBJ2-3, with D maybe TRBD2 (6 bases). Germline V gene data show CDR1 as MNHEY and CDR2 as SVGAGI. The V gene lost 4 bases and the J gene lost 4 bases, with 12 bases spanning the gap. The CDR3 sequence is 14 residues long. The CDR3 spells CASSSRGTSDTQYF. As DNA, the CDR3 is TGTGCCAGCAGTTCGCGGGGTACTTCAGATACGCAGTATTTT.

This chain links TRBV19 with TRBJ1-2, with TRBD1 identical over 9 bases. The length of the CDR3 is 14 residues. J gave up 3 bases and V 8 bases, and 7 bases lay outside the gene matches. Germline lookup yields CDR1 LNHDA and CDR2 SQIVND (reference sequence). The CDR3 nucleotides read TGTGCCAGTCTACGGACAGGGGCGGACTATGGCTACACCTTC. Translated, it gives CASLRTGADYGYTF.

This chain links TRBV6-5 with TRBJ2-1; D ambiguous. The CDR3 length is 12 residues. From germline, CDR1 is MNHEY and CDR2 SVGAGI. The V end was cut by 5 bases, the J end by 9 bases, with 11 bases between. The CDR3 loop is CASSAYGGEQFF. CDR3 DNA: TGTGCCAGCAGTGCCTACGGCGGTGAGCAGTTCTTC.

The chain employs TRBV6-1 and TRBJ1-5, with 10 bases fitting TRBD1. The CDR3 runs 15 residues. Germline CDR1 is MNHNS and CDR2 is SASEGT. The ends lost 7 bases at V and 2 bases at J; junction bases unmatched: 5. CDR3 loop: CASMRDRGGNQPQHF. The DNA of the CDR3 is TGTGCCAGCATGAGGGACAGGGGTGGCAATCAGCCCCAGCATTTT.

The chain employs TRBV28 and TRBJ1-2; possibly TRBD1 for D (5 bases). Germline CDR1 reads MDHEN; CDR2 reads SYDVKM. The V end lost 5 bases, the J end lost 4 bases, and 11 bases lay between the germline ends. CDR3 size: 13 residues. The DNA of the CDR3 is TGTGCCAGCAGTCCTCGACAGTTCTATGGCTACACCTTC. Translation: CASSPRQFYGYTF.

The rearrangement uses TRBV5-4 and TRBJ2-7, with TRBD1 matching over 7 bases. The germline gives CDR1 SGHNT, CDR2 YYREEE (reference sequence). The CDR3 is made up of 15 amino acids. The V and J ends lost 0 bases and 4 bases, in that order; junction bases with no gene match: 7. The CDR3 region has the DNA TGTGCCAGCAGCTTGGGGCAGGGGGAAGCTTACGAGCAGTACTTC. It codes for CASSLGQGEAYEQYF.

CDR3 in amino acids: CSVEGPGYTF. The CDR3 DNA reads as TGCAGCGTGGAGGGACCGGGCTACACCTTC. This chain joins TRBV29-1 and TRBJ1-2; perhaps TRBD1 as D (5 bases). The V and J ends lost 6 bases and 8 bases respectively, with 10 bases between them. CDR1 and CDR2 from the germline V gene are SQVTM and ANQGSEA. There are 10 residues in the CDR3.

The chain is built from TRBV9 and TRBJ2-1, with 15 positions matching TRBD2. The CDR3 consists of 18 residues. The ends lost 6 bases at V and 1 base at J; junction bases unmatched: 8. Germline CDR1 is SGDLS and CDR2 is YYNGEE. CDR3 sequence reads: CASIPGLAGGPSYNEQFF. The DNA of the CDR3 is TGTGCCAGCATTCCCGGACTAGCGGGGGGGCCGTCCTACAATGAGCAGTTCTTC.

The chain carries TRBV2 and TRBJ1-4, with 9 bases identical to TRBD1. The CDR3 runs 15 residues. Germline V lookup: CDR1 SNHLY, CDR2 FYNNEI. V shed 4 bases and J 4 bases; nucleotides not matched to a gene: 4. The CDR3 region is CASSATGGGNEKLFF. DNA of the CDR3: TGTGCCAGCAGTGCTACAGGGGGCGGTAATGAAAAACTGTTTTTT.

The chain uses TRBV30 and TRBJ2-7, with 8 bases identical to TRBD2. This CDR3 is built from 18 residues. In germline, CDR1 is GTSNPN, CDR2 SVGIG (reference sequence). The trim removed 7 bases at V and 0 bases at J, leaving 20 bases unmatched. This CDR3 reads CALTEISGGGIISYEQYF. The CDR3 nucleotides are TGTGCCTTAACCGAAATTAGTGGCGGGGGGATTATCTCCTACGAGCAGTACTTC.

The rearrangement links TRBV6-1 to TRBJ2-2, with TRBD1 identical over 7 bases. CDR3 length equals 15 residues. CDR1 and CDR2 from the germline V gene are MNHNS and SASEGT. V lost 6 bases and J lost 6; bases outside the gene matches: 10. CDR3 amino acids: CASRFQDRSSGELFF. The CDR3 bases are TGTGCCAGCAGGTTCCAGGACAGGTCTTCCGGGGAGCTGTTTTTT.

This chain links TRBV27 with TRBJ2-1; D unclear. The CDR3 totals 15 residues. Germline V gives CDR1 MNHEY, CDR2 SMNVEV (reference sequence). V gave up 3 bases and J gave up 5 bases, with 14 bases separating them. CDR3: CASSLVAVLNNEQFF. In nucleotides, the CDR3 is TGTGCCAGCAGTTTGGTGGCGGTCCTGAACAATGAGCAGTTCTTC.

The V gene is TRBV6-5, the J gene TRBJ1-2; 7 positions agree with TRBD1. This CDR3 spans 13 amino acids. V lost 5 bases, J lost 7 bases, and 7 bases stayed unmatched. From germline, CDR1 is MNHEY and CDR2 SVGAGI. Here the CDR3 reads CASSGTVRVGYTF. CDR3 bases: TGTGCCAGCAGTGGGACAGTCAGGGTTGGCTACACCTTC.

The V gene is TRBV5-1, the J gene TRBJ2-5; 8 bases are a match to TRBD2. TRBJ2-7 explains the end of the DNA better; the J call may be wrong. Germline lookup yields CDR1 SGHRS and CDR2 YFSETQ. CDR3 length: 15 residues. CDR3 coding DNA: TGCGCCAGCAGCTTGGAGAGCGGGAGTATCTACGAGCAGTACTTC. It translates to CASSLESGSIYEQYF.

This clone was observed a handful of times. The V gene is TRBV10-3, the J gene TRBJ1-3; 8 bases map to TRBD1. This CDR3 comprises 14 residues. V was clipped by 6 bases and J by 1 base; unmatched bases: 2. CDR1 ENHRY and CDR2 SYGVKD come from the germline V gene. CDR3 in amino acids: CAIRRTGSGNTIYF. CDR3 nucleotide sequence: TGTGCCATCAGACGGACAGGGTCTGGAAACACCATATATTTT.

This rearrangement joins TRBV6-1 to TRBJ2-7; 7 bases agree with TRBD1. In germline, CDR1 is MNHNS, CDR2 SASEGT. V trimming: 5 bases; J trimming: 0 bases; junction bases outside the gene matches: 7. There are 15 residues in the CDR3. This CDR3 is CASSTDRTVSYEQYF. CDR3 DNA: TGTGCCAGCAGTACGGACAGGACGGTCTCCTACGAGCAGTACTTC.

This clone was counted once. The chain employs TRBV27 and TRBJ2-1; weak D call: TRBD1 (5 bases). The CDR3 spans 14 residues. Trimming removed 4 bases at V and 9 bases at J, with 16 bases between. Germline V gene lookup returns CDR1 MNHEY and CDR2 SMNVEV (reference sequence). CDR3 in DNA: TGTGCCAGCAGTTGGCCGGGCCAAAGGGGTGAGCAGTTCTTC. Translating it yields CASSWPGQRGEQFF.

The genes are TRBV30 and TRBJ1-2; 9 nucleotides line up with TRBD1. CDR3 length equals 11 residues. V lost 5 bases and J lost 6; bases outside the gene matches: 1. Germline lookup yields CDR1 GTSNPN and CDR2 SVGIG (reference sequence). The CDR3 DNA is TGTGCCTGGGACAGGGGGAATGGCTACACCTTC. Amino acid sequence: CAWDRGNGYTF.

This clone has a single count. The gene calls are TRBV6-1 and TRBJ2-1; no clear D. Trimming left V 7 bases short and J 2 bases short, with 15 bases between. Looked up from germline, CDR1 is MNHNS and CDR2 is SASEGT. This CDR3 is 15 amino acids long. The CDR3 region has the DNA TGTGCCAGCACATCCCTGACTGTTGCCTACAATGAGCAGTTCTTC. Translated, it gives CASTSLTVAYNEQFF.

The CDR3 reads CASSSPSGAYNEQFF. The DNA for the CDR3 is TGTGCCAGCAGTTCTCCTAGCGGGGCTTACAATGAGCAGTTCTTC. The chain has TRBV6-6 and TRBJ2-1; 9 positions agree with TRBD2. V trimming: 4 bases; J trimming: 4 bases; junction bases outside the gene matches: 5. This CDR3 contains 15 residues. CDR1 is MNHNY and CDR2 is SVGAGI in the germline V gene (reference sequence).

The chain links TRBV6-5 to TRBJ2-7; D remains unclear. CDR3 length equals 10 residues. Germline V gives CDR1 MNHEY, CDR2 SVGAGI. Between the trimmed V and J ends, which lost 6 bases and 4 bases, there was a span of 4 bases. CDR3 bases: TGTGCCAGCAGCACTTACGAGCAGTACTTC. Translating gives CASSTYEQYF.

This clone was observed once. This chain connects TRBV9 to TRBJ2-7; weak D call: TRBD2 (5 bases). CDR1 and CDR2 from the germline V gene are SGDLS and YYNGEE. V was shortened by 2 bases and J by 5 bases, with 14 bases between the two germline ends. The CDR3 has 14 amino acids. CDR3 coding DNA: TGTGCCAGCAGCGTTGGACCGACGGAGGACGAGCAGTACTTC. The encoded protein is CASSVGPTEDEQYF.

The V gene is TRBV9, the J gene TRBJ1-3; D unclear. V was pared by 0 bases and J by 2 bases, with 9 bases between. The CDR3 consists of 15 residues. Germline CDR1 reads SGDLS; CDR2 reads YYNGEE. In nucleotides, the CDR3 is TGTGCCAGCAGCGTAGGAGGGAACCCTGGAAACACCATATATTTT. Its translation: CASSVGGNPGNTIYF.

The J gene is TRBJ2-7, the V gene TRBV13, with a possible D match to TRBD2 (5 bases). Between the trimmed V and J ends, which lost 4 bases and 7 bases, there was a span of 20 bases. This CDR3 has 15 residues. Germline loops: CDR1 PRHDT, CDR2 FYEKMQ (reference sequence). This CDR3 reads CASSSGLIGGVEQYF. CDR3 DNA: TGTGCCAGCAGCTCCGGACTTATCGGAGGTGTGGAGCAGTACTTC.

The CDR3 nucleotides are TGTGCCAGCAGGGGACAGGGCATCTCCTACGAGCAGTACTTC. Translated, it gives CASRGQGISYEQYF. The chain has TRBV25-1 and TRBJ2-7; 9 bases are a match to TRBD1. There are 14 residues in the CDR3. The V and J ends lost 6 bases and 0 bases, in that order; junction bases with no gene match: 3. CDR1 MGHDK and CDR2 SYGVNS come from the germline V gene.

This clone is a singleton in its sample. The chain uses TRBV5-1 and TRBJ2-5; tentatively, D is TRBD1 (6 bases). V dropped 0 bases and J dropped 4 bases, with 7 bases sitting between them. In germline, CDR1 is SGHRS, CDR2 YFSETQ. CDR3 length: 13 amino acids. Here the CDR3 DNA reads TGCGCCAGCAGCTTGGTAGGGGGAGAGACCCAGTACTTC. Its protein product is CASSLVGGETQYF.

This clone has just a few counts. The chain links TRBV18 to TRBJ2-3; 7 positions agree with TRBD2. CDR3 length: 15 amino acids. CDR1 is KGHSH and CDR2 is LQKENI in the germline V gene. The ends lost 2 bases at V and 2 bases at J; junction bases unmatched: 4. The chain's CDR3 is CASSPSAGTTDTQYF. DNA for the CDR3: TGTGCCAGCTCACCATCAGCGGGGACCACAGATACGCAGTATTTT.

CDR3: CATNGQAGGTNSPLHF. CDR3 nucleotide sequence: TGTGCCACCAACGGACAGGCAGGCGGCACTAATTCACCCCTCCACTTT. This chain uses TRBV10-3 with TRBJ1-6; 7 positions agree with TRBD1. CDR3 length equals 16 residues. V gave up 10 bases and J gave up 6 bases; unmatched junction bases: 15. The germline gives CDR1 ENHRY, CDR2 SYGVKD.

V usage is TRBV19 and J usage is TRBJ2-5; maybe TRBD2 (5 bases). V lost 3 bases and J lost 1, with 9 bases in between. Germline CDR1 LNHDA, CDR2 SQIVND (reference sequence). The CDR3 has 14 amino acids. The DNA of the CDR3 is TGTGCCAGTAGTATGAGCGGCAGCCAAGAGACCCAGTACTTC. This translates into CASSMSGSQETQYF.

The chain couples TRBV27 to TRBJ2-7; no firm D call. With 3 bases removed from V and 1 base from J, the gap between germline ends came to 7 bases. The germline V gene encodes CDR1 MNHEY and CDR2 SMNVEV (reference sequence). The CDR3 loop spans 13 amino acids. In DNA form, the CDR3 reads TGTGCCAGCAGTTTCGGTCGGTCCTACGAGCAGTACTTC. This codes for CASSFGRSYEQYF.